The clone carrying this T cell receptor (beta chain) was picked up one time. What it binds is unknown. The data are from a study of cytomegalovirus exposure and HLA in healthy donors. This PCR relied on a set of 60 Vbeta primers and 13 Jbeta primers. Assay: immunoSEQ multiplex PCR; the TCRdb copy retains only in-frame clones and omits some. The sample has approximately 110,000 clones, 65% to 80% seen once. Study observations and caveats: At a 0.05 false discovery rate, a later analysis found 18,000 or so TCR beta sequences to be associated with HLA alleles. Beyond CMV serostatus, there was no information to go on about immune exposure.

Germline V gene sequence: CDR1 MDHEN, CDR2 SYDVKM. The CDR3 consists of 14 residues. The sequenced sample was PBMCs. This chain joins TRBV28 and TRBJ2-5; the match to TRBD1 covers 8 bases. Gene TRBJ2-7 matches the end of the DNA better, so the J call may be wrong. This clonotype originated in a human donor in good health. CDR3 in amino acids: CASSLRTGSYEQYF. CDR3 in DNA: TGTGCCAGCAGTCTCCGGACAGGGAGCTACGAGCAGTACTTC.